The 31 T cell receptor beta chains presented below share a single source sample, sequenced in a study of OX40 agonist ivuxolimab in advanced cancers. Assay: immunoSEQ multiplex PCR; the TCRdb copy retains only in-frame clones and omits some. In the table there are about 60,000 clones, about 89% of which are singletons. The specimen comprised CD4+ or CD8+ T cells sorted from blood, sampled in a trial of the OX40 agonist ivuxolimab. Every receptor here comes from an adult with an advanced solid tumor such as melanoma, head and neck, liver or kidney cancer.

This clone was observed once. This same CDR3 is encoded by further DNA sequences in the sample. The chain has TRBV6-5 and TRBJ2-3, with D unresolved. The ends were cut back, 0 bases at V and 4 bases at J, with 2 bases in the middle. Per germline, CDR1 MNHEY and CDR2 SVGAGI. The CDR3 consists of 12 residues. The CDR3 nucleotides read TGTGCCAGCAGTTACTCGCCAGATACGCAGTATTTT. Encoded protein: CASSYSPDTQYF.

The chain couples TRBV29-1 to TRBJ1-2; D might be TRBD1 (5 bases). The germline gives CDR1 SQVTM, CDR2 ANQGSEA. V lost 3 bases and J lost 4, with 12 bases in between. The CDR3 spans 13 residues. The CDR3 loop reads CSVDGTGVYGYTF. In nucleotides, the CDR3 is TGCAGCGTTGATGGTACAGGAGTCTATGGCTACACCTTC. Variable domain in full (rest from reference TRBV29-1 and TRBJ1-2): SAVISQKPSRDICQRGTSLTIQCQVDSQVTMMFWYRQQPGQSLTLIATANQGSEATYESGFVIDKFPISRPNLTFSTLTVSNMSPEDSSIYLCSVDGTGVYGYTFGSGTRLTVV.

The chain links TRBV27 to TRBJ2-7; D is possibly TRBD1 (5 bases). V gave up 11 bases and J gave up 1 base, with 12 bases separating them. From germline, CDR1 is MNHEY and CDR2 SMNVEV (reference sequence). The CDR3 has 12 residues. CDR3 loop: CAAKGPSYEQYF. In nucleotides, the CDR3 is TGTGCCGCGAAGGGGCCGTCCTACGAGCAGTACTTC.

J is TRBJ1-4 and V is TRBV5-1; TRBD1 might be the D (5 bases). Trimming cost V 4 bases and J 8 bases, with 9 bases left between them. In germline, CDR1 is SGHRS, CDR2 YFSETQ. The CDR3 runs 12 residues. The DNA for the CDR3 is TGCGCCAGCAGCGTAGAGGGGGAAAAACTGTTTTTT. It encodes CASSVEGEKLFF.

This clone is a singleton in its sample. The chain joins TRBV10-3 to TRBJ2-2; tentatively, D is TRBD1 (5 bases). V lost 5 bases and J lost 5, with 6 bases in between. The V gene's germline CDR1 is ENHRY and CDR2 SYGVKD. The CDR3 spans 12 residues. CDR3 sequence: CAISRGTGELFF. CDR3 in DNA: TGTGCCATCAGTAGGGGTACCGGGGAGCTGTTTTTT.

This clone appeared a single time. This chain uses TRBV7-9 with TRBJ2-1; 7 nucleotides align to TRBD2. The CDR3 consists of 17 residues. Germline V gene data show CDR1 as SEHNR and CDR2 as FQNEAQ (reference sequence). J lost 8 bases, V lost 5 bases, and 18 bases had no gene match. The CDR3 sequence: CASSMYRDYNVIDEQFF. CDR3 nucleotide sequence: TGTGCCAGCAGCATGTATCGGGACTATAACGTCATCGATGAGCAGTTCTTC.

V is TRBV9 and J is TRBJ2-1; 8 nucleotides line up with TRBD2. CDR3 length equals 16 residues. Germline CDR1 is SGDLS and CDR2 is YYNGEE. After removal of 2 bases from V and 5 bases from J, the junction contained 9 bases not matched to a gene. CDR3 in amino acids: CASSVGVTSANNEQFF. CDR3 DNA sequence: TGTGCCAGCAGCGTGGGGGTGACTAGCGCAAACAATGAGCAGTTCTTC.

The CDR3 coding sequence is TGTGCCTGGATCGGGACTAGCGGGAGGCTTTTCAATGAGCAGTTCTTC. Amino acid sequence: CAWIGTSGRLFNEQFF. The chain is built from TRBV30 and TRBJ2-1, with TRBD2 identical over 15 bases. Germline lookup yields CDR1 GTSNPN and CDR2 SVGIG (reference sequence). With V trimmed by 4 bases and J by 6 bases, 7 bases remained unmatched. The CDR3 is 16 residues long.

The genes are TRBV5-1 and TRBJ1-3; D is ambiguous. The CDR3 is made up of 11 amino acids. Trimming took off 0 bases at V and 9 bases at J, with 4 bases between the two ends. Germline V CDR1 and CDR2: SGHRS, YFSETQ. CDR3 loop: CASSLAGTIYF. The CDR3 DNA sequence: TGCGCCAGCAGCTTGGCCGGCACCATATATTTT.

The chain recombines TRBV11-2 with TRBJ1-4, with 8 bases that match TRBD1. Germline CDR1 is SGHAT and CDR2 is FQNNGV. J was trimmed by 4 bases and V by 8 bases; bases with no gene match: 6. This CDR3 is built from 14 residues. Here the CDR3 DNA reads TGTGCCAGCTCCCCAGGGGGCGGTAATGAAAAACTGTTTTTT. Translating it yields CASSPGGGNEKLFF.

This chain uses TRBV5-1 with TRBJ2-3; D remains unclear. CDR3 size: 12 residues. V lost 1 base to trimming and J lost 11 bases, with 11 bases between them. In germline, CDR1 is SGHRS, CDR2 YFSETQ. For the CDR3, the DNA is TGCGCCAGCAGCTTGATGGATAGTCGGCAGTATTTT. Translating it yields CASSLMDSRQYF. The variable domain in full, completed from reference TRBV5-1 and TRBJ2-3, reads KAGVTQTPRYLIKTRGQQVTLSCSPISGHRSVSWYQQTPGQGLQFLFEYFSETQRNKGNFPGRFSGRQFSNSRSEMNVSTLELGDSALYLCASSLMDSRQYFGPGTRLTVL.

In DNA form, the CDR3 reads TGTGCCAGCAGTTCCCGCACAGGGGGCCGTGGTGAAAAACTGTTTTTT. Amino acids: CASSSRTGGRGEKLFF. The J gene is TRBJ1-4, the V gene TRBV6-5; 9 bases map to TRBD1. V shed 4 bases and J 7 bases; nucleotides not matched to a gene: 10. Germline V gives CDR1 MNHEY, CDR2 SVGAGI. This CDR3 has 16 amino acids.

The rearrangement joins TRBV20-1 to TRBJ2-7; D is ambiguous. Germline V CDR1 and CDR2: DFQATT, SNEGSKA (reference sequence). Trimming left V 3 bases short and J 2 bases short, with 5 bases between. CDR3 length equals 11 residues. CDR3 coding DNA: TGCAGTGCTAGTCTCCCCTACGAGCAGTACTTC. Translation: CSASLPYEQYF.

This chain uses TRBV6-6 with TRBJ2-5; 8 bases line up with TRBD2. With V trimmed by 6 bases and J by 9 bases, 12 bases remained unmatched. The V gene's germline CDR1 is MNHNY and CDR2 SVGAGI (reference sequence). The CDR3 totals 14 residues. The CDR3 is CASSPGLAERAQYF. CDR3 sequence (DNA): TGTGCCAGCAGCCCCGGACTAGCTGAGAGGGCCCAGTACTTC.

The rearrangement links TRBV6-1 to TRBJ2-7, with a possible D match to TRBD2 (8 bases). The CDR3 runs to 13 residues. Looked up from germline, CDR1 is MNHNS and CDR2 is SASEGT. V lost 8 bases and J 3 bases, leaving 14 bases between the germline ends. The CDR3 spells CASREGARYEQYF. CDR3 DNA sequence: TGTGCCAGCCGGGAGGGGGCGCGCTACGAGCAGTACTTC.

This clone was found once. The chain combines TRBV28 with TRBJ1-2; 7 nucleotides align to TRBD1. The CDR3 covers 15 residues. Germline V CDR1 and CDR2: MDHEN, SYDVKM. V was clipped by 5 bases and J by 2 bases; unmatched bases: 8. The chain's CDR3 is CASSIPGTVNYGYTF. For the CDR3, the DNA is TGTGCCAGCAGTATCCCCGGGACAGTAAACTATGGCTACACCTTC.

This clone was observed once. The chain has TRBV6-5 and TRBJ2-7; D is ambiguous. The V gene's germline CDR1 is MNHEY and CDR2 SVGAGI. The CDR3 length is 13 residues. Deletions cut 0 bases from V and 4 bases from J, with 7 bases between. CDR3 amino acids: CASSYSSVYEQYF. CDR3 in DNA: TGTGCCAGCAGTTACTCGAGCGTTTACGAGCAGTACTTC.

The chain is built from TRBV5-8 and TRBJ2-1; 10 bases align to TRBD2. This CDR3 is 14 amino acids long. After removal of 0 bases from V and 8 bases from J, the junction contained 2 bases not matched to a gene. Germline loops: CDR1 SGHTS, CDR2 YDEGEE. The CDR3: CASSLGLAGDEQFF. In DNA form, the CDR3 reads TGTGCCAGCAGCTTGGGGCTAGCGGGAGATGAGCAGTTCTTC.

The DNA for the CDR3 is TGTGCCAGCGCAAAGGGCGGGTCTGCACACAATGAGCAGTTCTTC. Residues: CASAKGGSAHNEQFF. The chain joins TRBV6-5 to TRBJ2-1, with TRBD2 as a possible D gene (5 bases). The CDR3 loop spans 15 amino acids. V was pared by 8 bases and J by 5 bases, with 19 bases between. The germline V gene has CDR1 MNHEY and CDR2 SVGAGI.

The rearrangement uses TRBV5-1 and TRBJ2-1, with 8 nucleotides matching TRBD2. This CDR3 is 15 amino acids long. Germline CDR1 reads SGHRS; CDR2 reads YFSETQ. V shed 6 bases, J shed 9 bases, and the junction held 14 bases outside the gene matches. The CDR3 coding sequence is TGCGCCAGCACCTTTAAGCGGGGGAGTCTTGGTGAGCAGTTCTTC. It is translated as CASTFKRGSLGEQFF.

The chain joins TRBV7-8 to TRBJ1-1; D gene unclear. Deletions cut 7 bases from V and 10 bases from J, with 16 bases between. Germline V gene sequence: CDR1 SGHVS, CDR2 FQNEAQ. The CDR3 has 12 amino acids. The CDR3: CASNEIGSRAFF. In nucleotides, the CDR3 is TGTGCCAGCAACGAGATTGGGTCTCGAGCTTTCTTT.

The rearrangement links TRBV7-9 to TRBJ1-1; 7 positions agree with TRBD1. Per the germline V gene, CDR1 is SEHNR and CDR2 is FQNEAQ (reference sequence). There are 15 residues in the CDR3. The trim removed 3 bases at V and 3 bases at J, leaving 7 bases unmatched. The CDR3 sequence: CASSFSGGVDTEAFF. The CDR3 nucleotides read TGTGCCAGCAGCTTTTCAGGGGGGGTGGACACTGAAGCTTTCTTT.

The gene calls are TRBV19 and TRBJ2-7; TRBD1 matches 9 bases. Germline V gene data show CDR1 as LNHDA and CDR2 as SQIVND (reference sequence). The CDR3 consists of 15 residues. The V and J ends lost 9 bases and 6 bases, in that order; junction bases with no gene match: 15. CDR3 sequence reads: CASAAPGTGSFEQYF. The CDR3 region has the DNA TGTGCCAGCGCTGCCCCCGGGACAGGGTCTTTCGAGCAGTACTTC.

This clone is medium-sized in the sample. CDR3 in amino acids: CASSNRQGGIQYF. Written as DNA, the CDR3 is TGTGCCAGCAGCAACCGACAGGGGGGGATTCAGTACTTC. The chain is built from TRBV7-2 and TRBJ2-4; 9 bases match TRBD1. CDR3 length: 13 amino acids. Unmatched junction bases numbered 6, after V lost 5 bases and J lost 10 bases. The germline V gene has CDR1 SGHTA and CDR2 FQGNSA.

The rearrangement joins TRBV6-5 to TRBJ1-1; TRBD1 agrees at 7 bases. Germline V CDR1 and CDR2: MNHEY, SVGAGI. Germline trimming cut 5 bases from V and 5 bases from J; bases unmatched to any gene: 8. The CDR3 contains 14 residues. The CDR3 bases are TGTGCCAGCAGTAAGACAGGGTGGAGGACTGAAGCTTTCTTT. Translation: CASSKTGWRTEAFF.

The chain combines TRBV19 with TRBJ2-3; D is possibly TRBD1 or TRBD2 (5 bases each). CDR1 and CDR2 from the germline V gene are LNHDA and SQIVND (reference sequence). Trimming cost V 7 bases and J 1 base, with 18 bases left between them. CDR3 length: 16 amino acids. This CDR3 reads CASTLNGGWGTDTQYF. CDR3 nucleotide sequence: TGTGCCAGTACCCTAAATGGGGGATGGGGCACAGATACGCAGTATTTT.

This chain links TRBV6-7 with TRBJ2-7; tentatively, D is TRBD2 (7 bases). TRBV6-7 is classed as an ORF, of uncertain function. CDR3 length: 14 residues. Trimming stripped 7 bases from V and 3 bases from J, with 16 bases between. The CDR3, as DNA: TGTGCCAGCAAGGGGGGGGTAGCGTTCTACGAGCAGTACTTC. It specifies CASKGGVAFYEQYF.

The chain uses TRBV5-1 and TRBJ2-7; 12 positions match TRBD1. CDR3 length: 14 amino acids. From germline, CDR1 is SGHRS and CDR2 YFSETQ. With V trimmed by 6 bases and J by 5 bases, 6 bases remained unmatched. The CDR3 sequence is CASTKGTGGNEQYF. The CDR3 nucleotides read TGCGCCAGCACGAAAGGGACAGGGGGCAACGAGCAGTACTTC.

There are a few counts of this clone. One end of the junction fails to match germline, which may point to a read error. V and J are TRBV7-7 and TRBJ2-7, with 8 bases aligning to TRBD1. The CDR3 sequence is 15 residues long. Germline CDR1 reads SSHAT; CDR2 reads FNYEAQ (reference sequence). This CDR3 is CASSQGQGASYEQYF. For the CDR3, the DNA is TGTGCTAGCAGCCAAGGTCAGGGGGCCTCCTACGAGCAGTACTTC.

This chain links TRBV30 with TRBJ2-7; D not certain. The V end lost 3 bases, the J end lost 2 bases, and 17 bases lay between the germline ends. Germline V CDR1 and CDR2: GTSNPN, SVGIG (reference sequence). The CDR3 runs to 15 residues. CDR3 nucleotide sequence: TGTGCCTGGAGCCCCGTGACACGCGGAACCTACGAGCAGTACTTC. It specifies CAWSPVTRGTYEQYF.

This chain links TRBV4-3 with TRBJ2-3; D gene uncertain. The CDR3 totals 14 residues. Per the germline V gene, CDR1 is LGHNA and CDR2 is YSLEER. Trimming left V 2 bases short and J 4 bases short, with 10 bases between. The chain's CDR3 is CASSQQSPPDTQYF. The DNA of the CDR3 is TGCGCCAGCAGCCAACAAAGTCCCCCAGATACGCAGTATTTT.